Below, 30 T cell receptor beta chains from the same sample are listed, as sequenced in a study of cytomegalovirus exposure and HLA in healthy donors. Amplification used 60 Vbeta primers and 13 Jbeta primers. Assay: immunoSEQ multiplex PCR; the TCRdb copy retains only in-frame clones and omits some. The sample lists fewer than 150,000 clones; 60% to 85% were seen once. The sample comprised PBMCs. The source is a male donor in good health and CMV-seronegative.

This clone came up a few times. A junction end diverges from the germline sequence, so it may reflect a read error. The V call is TRBV30, the J call TRBJ2-4; 11 bases fit TRBD1. The germline V gene has CDR1 GTSNPN and CDR2 SVGIG (reference sequence). This CDR3 region has 15 residues. CDR3 loop: CPWSAGGTGGFLQYF. CDR3 DNA sequence: TGTCCCTGGAGCGCAGGGGGGACAGGGGGTTTCCTTCAGTACTTC.

The chain carries TRBV10-3 and TRBJ2-1, with D tentatively TRBD2 (5 bases). CDR3 length: 12 amino acids. The germline V gene encodes CDR1 ENHRY and CDR2 SYGVKD. Trimming left V 8 bases short and J 10 bases short, with 15 bases between. CDR3 nucleotide sequence: TGTGCCATCCGGACTGCCTTTCGCGAGCAGTTCTTC. Encoded protein: CAIRTAFREQFF.

V and J are TRBV30 and TRBJ2-7; possibly TRBD2 for D (7 bases). The CDR3 has 13 amino acids. From germline, CDR1 is GTSNPN and CDR2 SVGIG (reference sequence). V was pared by 3 bases and J by 3 bases, with 12 bases between. In DNA, the CDR3 is TGTGCCTGGAGGGGAGGGGGAAACTACGAGCAGTACTTC. The encoded protein is CAWRGGGNYEQYF.

The chain carries TRBV30 and TRBJ1-1, with D tentatively TRBD1 (6 bases). The V end lost 1 base, the J end lost 4 bases, and 16 bases lay between the germline ends. The length of the CDR3 is 15 residues. Germline CDR1 and CDR2: GTSNPN and SVGIG (reference sequence). The DNA of the CDR3 is TGTGCCTGGAGTGGGGGGGGGCGGGGGAGCACTGAAGCTTTCTTT. Its protein is CAWSGGGRGSTEAFF.

As DNA, the CDR3 is TGTGCCAGCAGCTCCTTGACAGGAGCGACAGGGGGCTACACCTTC. Its translation: CASSSLTGATGGYTF. This chain connects TRBV7-9 to TRBJ1-2, with 7 bases that match TRBD1. The V gene end was trimmed by 4 bases and the J gene end by 8 bases; junction bases not matched to a gene: 13. The length of the CDR3 is 15 residues. Germline V gives CDR1 SEHNR, CDR2 FQNEAQ (reference sequence).

The J gene is TRBJ2-7, the V gene TRBV30; tentatively, D is TRBD2 (6 bases). The CDR3 consists of 15 residues. Germline V lookup: CDR1 GTSNPN, CDR2 SVGIG (reference sequence). Trimming removed 4 bases at V and 2 bases at J, with 18 bases between. CDR3 sequence reads: CAWTSRAGLAYEQYF. CDR3 sequence (DNA): TGTGCCTGGACCTCCAGGGCGGGATTGGCCTACGAGCAGTACTTC.

The V gene is TRBV19, the J gene TRBJ2-5; weak D call: TRBD2 (6 bases). The CDR3 runs to 15 residues. Germline assignment: CDR1 LNHDA and CDR2 SQIVND (reference sequence). The ends were cut back, 1 base at V and 5 bases at J, with 14 bases in the middle. This CDR3 is CASSIVGTGVETQYF. The CDR3 nucleotides are TGTGCCAGTAGTATAGTCGGTACGGGAGTGGAGACCCAGTACTTC.

The V call is TRBV5-8, the J call TRBJ2-7, with D perhaps TRBD2 (5 bases). The ends were cut back, 4 bases at V and 6 bases at J, with 23 bases in the middle. This CDR3 spans 16 amino acids. Germline V gene data show CDR1 as SGHTS and CDR2 as YDEGEE. CDR3 loop: CASSPYGGGPKGEQYF. CDR3 DNA sequence: TGTGCCAGCAGCCCCTACGGCGGAGGCCCCAAGGGCGAGCAGTACTTC.

This chain connects TRBV12-1 to TRBJ2-1; the tabulated D call, TRBD1, remains unverified against the DNA. TRBV12-1 is noted as a pseudogene. There are 21 residues in the CDR3. Here the CDR3 DNA reads TGTGCCAGCAGCCCACCCCTACAGGGTTTCCCTGTATTCTCTCTCTACAATGAGCAGTTCTTC. Amino acids: CASSPPLQGFPVFSLYNEQFF.

The DNA for the CDR3 is TGTGCCAGCTCACCCCAGCGGGCGTCCACCGGGGAGCTGTTTTTT. It translates to CASSPQRASTGELFF. The gene calls are TRBV18 and TRBJ2-2, with D possibly matching TRBD2 (6 bases). CDR1 and CDR2 (germline): KGHSH, LQKENI. V lost 3 bases, J lost 4 bases, and 12 bases lay in between. The CDR3 consists of 15 residues.

The CDR3 loop reads CASSPSRQAGMNTEAFF. The CDR3 DNA is TGTGCCAGCAGCCCCTCTCGACAGGCAGGAATGAACACTGAAGCTTTCTTT. This sequence joins TRBV7-2 and TRBJ1-1; a weak D match, TRBD1 (6 bases). Germline-derived CDR1 and CDR2 are SGHTA and FQGNSA. V was trimmed by 5 bases and J by 0 bases, leaving 19 bases between them. The CDR3 loop spans 17 amino acids.

The chain is built from TRBV6-5 and TRBJ1-5; TRBD1 agrees at 7 bases. Germline trimming cut 5 bases from V and 5 bases from J; bases unmatched to any gene: 6. CDR1 is MNHEY, CDR2 SVGAGI, per germline. CDR3 length: 14 residues. CDR3 in DNA: TGTGCCAGCAGTGCCGGGACAGAAGATCAGCCCCAGCATTTT. This translates into CASSAGTEDQPQHF.

Comment on this clone: Sequence at one end of the junction differs from germline and may be a read error. The chain recombines TRBV6-5 with TRBJ1-2; 8 bases line up with TRBD1. This CDR3 spans 12 amino acids. Germline CDR1 and CDR2: MNHEY and SVGAGI. CDR3 residues: CASGQGFGGYPF. The CDR3 DNA reads TGTGCCAGCGGACAGGGTTTTGGGGGCTACCCCTTC.

The J gene is TRBJ2-3, the V gene TRBV5-8; 14 bases are a match to TRBD2. With V trimmed by 4 bases and J by 4 bases, 2 bases remained unmatched. CDR3 size: 15 residues. The germline gives CDR1 SGHTS, CDR2 YDEGEE. The CDR3 region is CASSLTSGGADTQYF. The CDR3 DNA sequence: TGTGCCAGCAGCCTGACTAGCGGGGGGGCAGATACGCAGTATTTT.

CDR3 loop: CASRGWGSNEKLFF. CDR3 DNA: TGTGCCAGCAGGGGGTGGGGCAGTAATGAAAAACTGTTTTTT. The rearrangement uses TRBV25-1 and TRBJ1-4; a weak D match, TRBD1 (5 bases). Deletions cut 6 bases from V and 4 bases from J, with 12 bases between. The CDR3 covers 14 residues. Per germline, CDR1 MGHDK and CDR2 SYGVNS.

The rearrangement uses TRBV4-3 and TRBJ1-2, with 7 bases aligning to TRBD1. The trim removed 0 bases at V and 6 bases at J, leaving 10 bases unmatched. The V gene's germline CDR1 is LGHNA and CDR2 YSLEER. The CDR3 totals 16 residues. As DNA, the CDR3 is TGCGCCAGCAGCCAAGAGGGTGAGACAGGGAATAATGGCTACACCTTC. Amino acid sequence: CASSQEGETGNNGYTF.

The rearrangement uses TRBV9 and TRBJ2-1; D unclear. CDR3 length: 16 residues. Trimming pared 3 bases from V and 2 bases from J, leaving 15 bases between. The germline V gene has CDR1 SGDLS and CDR2 YYNGEE. Written as DNA, the CDR3 is TGTGCCAGCAGCGCATCCTCCCATCCGGCCTACAATGAGCAGTTCTTC. As protein: CASSASSHPAYNEQFF.

The CDR3 DNA is TGTGCCAGCAGTTTATCTTCGGGTAACAGGCCAAATGAGCAGTTCTTC. Its protein product is CASSLSSGNRPNEQFF. The rearrangement uses TRBV28 and TRBJ2-1; D might be TRBD1 (5 bases). The germline CDR1 and CDR2 sequences are MDHEN and SYDVKM. There are 16 residues in the CDR3. V lost 1 base, J lost 7 bases, and 17 bases lay in between.

This clone was recorded once. The chain is built from TRBV25-1 and TRBJ2-7; the match to TRBD2 covers 7 bases. Germline V gives CDR1 MGHDK, CDR2 SYGVNS. The CDR3 spans 15 residues. V was clipped by 5 bases and J by 4 bases; unmatched bases: 11. As DNA, the CDR3 is TGTGCCAGCAGTAGAGCGGGACTGCCGAGATACGAGCAGTACTTC. This translates into CASSRAGLPRYEQYF.

The gene calls are TRBV18 and TRBJ1-1; TRBD1 agrees at 7 bases. This CDR3 region has 16 residues. Per germline, CDR1 KGHSH and CDR2 LQKENI. With 3 bases clipped from V and 1 base from J, the junction kept 8 bases outside the gene matches. This CDR3 reads CASSPILTGSNTEAFF. CDR3 sequence (DNA): TGTGCCAGCTCACCTATCTTGACAGGGTCGAACACTGAAGCTTTCTTT.

This clone was recorded only once. V and J are TRBV10-1 and TRBJ2-5; 7 nucleotides align to TRBD2. Losses at the gene ends were 6 bases for V and 5 bases for J; bases not matched to a gene: 6. Germline V gene data show CDR1 as WNHNN and CDR2 as SYGVQD (reference sequence). The CDR3 has 13 residues. In DNA form, the CDR3 reads TGCGCCAGCAGCGGGAGGTTCGGCGAGACCCAGTACTTC. Translation: CASSGRFGETQYF.

The table lists this clone with a count of one. The missing conserved phenylalanine or tryptophan at the end of this CDR3 makes a read error likely. V and J are TRBV6-6 and TRBJ1-5; D ambiguous. The CDR3 spans 16 residues. Germline-derived CDR1 and CDR2 are MNHNY and SVGAGI (reference sequence). Trimming took off 6 bases at V and 0 bases at J, with 15 bases between the two ends. The DNA for the CDR3 is TGTGCCAGCAGCCCCAAGGTTCTAAATAGCAATCAGCCCCAGCATCTT. Translated, it gives CASSPKVLNSNQPQHL.

The chain is built from TRBV7-3 and TRBJ2-6, with D perhaps TRBD2 (7 bases). V lost 5 bases and J 4 bases, leaving 15 bases between the germline ends. The CDR3 has 16 amino acids. Germline V lookup: CDR1 SGHTA, CDR2 FQGTGA. CDR3 in amino acids: CASSLGRGAGANVLTF. The CDR3 DNA is TGTGCCAGCAGCCTAGGTCGGGGGGCAGGGGCCAACGTCCTGACTTTC.

V gene TRBV5-5 combines with J gene TRBJ1-1; TRBD1 matches at 7 bases. Germline CDR1 reads SGHKS; CDR2 reads YYEKEE (reference sequence). CDR3 length: 17 residues. V gave up 6 bases and J gave up 0 bases; unmatched junction bases: 14. The DNA of the CDR3 is TGTGCCAGCACCTACAGGGGACCCGATCCGATGAACACTGAAGCTTTCTTT. It codes for CASTYRGPDPMNTEAFF.

This clone was picked up a small number of times. V and J are TRBV6-5 and TRBJ1-4; no clear D gene. The V end lost 6 bases, the J end lost 13 bases, and 21 bases lay between the germline ends. CDR1 and CDR2 from the germline V gene are MNHEY and SVGAGI. This CDR3 comprises 14 residues. Here the CDR3 DNA reads TGTGCCAGCAGCTCAGCTACAGACGGACGGGGACTGTTTTTT. It is translated as CASSSATDGRGLFF.

The chain couples TRBV19 to TRBJ1-5; 7 bases are a match to TRBD1. This CDR3 region has 15 residues. Germline lookup yields CDR1 LNHDA and CDR2 SQIVND (reference sequence). V lost 2 bases to trimming and J lost 3 bases; unmatched junction nucleotides: 4. CDR3 sequence (DNA): TGTGCCAGTAGTATAAGGGGGCCCAACAATCAGCCCCAGCATTTT. Protein: CASSIRGPNNQPQHF.

The CDR3 region is CSVELRGVGGNTGELFF. The CDR3 DNA sequence: TGCAGCGTTGAACTGCGGGGGGTAGGGGGAAACACCGGGGAGCTGTTTTTT. V usage is TRBV29-1 and J usage is TRBJ2-2; 8 bases align to TRBD2. CDR3 length: 17 residues. The junction had 10 bases not matched to a gene; V was cut back by 2 bases and J by 2 bases. Germline CDR1 and CDR2: SQVTM and ANQGSEA.

This rearrangement joins TRBV5-1 to TRBJ2-1, with 8 bases aligning to TRBD1. Per the germline V gene, CDR1 is SGHRS and CDR2 is YFSETQ. V trimming: 4 bases; J trimming: 1 base; junction bases outside the gene matches: 4. The CDR3 loop spans 15 amino acids. This CDR3 reads CASSLQGASYNEQFF. DNA of the CDR3: TGCGCCAGCAGCCTGCAGGGGGCATCCTACAATGAGCAGTTCTTC.

This sequence joins TRBV5-1 and TRBJ2-3, with 12 nucleotides matching TRBD2. Losses at the gene ends were 5 bases for V and 6 bases for J; bases not matched to a gene: 10. This CDR3 comprises 16 residues. The germline V gene encodes CDR1 SGHRS and CDR2 YFSETQ. The CDR3 region has the DNA TGCGCCAGCAGGTTAAATCCTAGCGGGAGGGCTGATACGCAGTATTTT. It encodes CASRLNPSGRADTQYF.

The chain uses TRBV13 and TRBJ2-7; a possible D gene is TRBD1 (5 bases). CDR3 size: 13 residues. The V gene's germline CDR1 is PRHDT and CDR2 FYEKMQ (reference sequence). V lost 2 bases, J lost 2 bases, and 7 bases lay in between. CDR3 amino acids: CASSLQGTYEQYF. CDR3 nucleotide sequence: TGTGCCAGCAGCTTACAGGGCACCTACGAGCAGTACTTC.